This TCR beta chain was sequenced in a study of T-cell memory formation after mild COVID-19. Study-wide context: Most TCR clusters belonged to a single donor.

From germline, CDR1 is SGHVS and CDR2 FQNEAQ. V shed 4 bases and J 4 bases; nucleotides not matched to a gene: 0. The CDR3 consists of 14 residues. 5'RACE primed from the constant segment yielded TCR alpha and TCR beta cDNA libraries bearing sample barcodes and UMIs. A single record per CDR3 protein comes from TCRdb applying MiXCR to the 5' RACE reads. The table lists just under 550,000 distinct CDR3 sequences, about 20% of them singletons. The material sequenced was PBMCs or a T cell subset sorted from them (not recorded which). The V call is TRBV7-8, the J call TRBJ1-5; 11 bases align to TRBD1. The receptor comes from an adult woman who had mild COVID-19 (a few samples of this study predate the infection). Cell type and time point are not known. CDR3 protein: CASSWDRGNQPQHF. The CDR3, as DNA: TGTGCCAGCAGCTGGGACAGGGGGAATCAGCCCCAGCATTTT.